This record looks at one T cell receptor (beta chain) sequence and its context. Its antigen is currently unknown. A much larger clonotype is one base distant, so this may be a read error. The entry originates in a study of CD8+CD57+ T cells in acquired aplastic anemia. Whole-study context: Sorted CD4+ and CD8+ cell DNA averaged roughly 3 ug.

TCR beta VDJ and CDR3 profiles were obtained from a genomic DNA template. TCRdb re-derived calls from the reads in MiXCR, one entry per CDR3 protein. The sample has around 170,000 distinct CDR3 sequences; roughly half are singletons. Sequenced patients had shown CD8+CD57+ cell expansion by flow cytometry. General study points: Around 30 sequences, all CD8+ CDR3, were shared between patients and controls.

This receptor was identified in a human donor with aplastic anemia. Sequencing was performed on sorted CD4+, CD8+, or CD8+CD57+ T cells (not recorded which) from PBMCs.

CDR3 loop: CASREAYRGMNTEAFF. In DNA form, the CDR3 reads TGCGCCAGCAGAGAGGCGTACAGGGGAATGAACACTGAAGCTTTCTTT. The J gene is TRBJ1-1, the V gene TRBV5-1, with 7 bases lining up with TRBD1. The CDR3 has 16 residues. From germline, CDR1 is SGHRS and CDR2 YFSETQ. With 5 bases clipped from V and 0 bases from J, the junction kept 10 bases outside the gene matches. The full variable domain, in which reference TRBV5-1 and TRBJ1-1 provide the parts outside the CDR3, is KAGVTQTPRYLIKTRGQQVTLSCSPISGHRSVSWYQQTPGQGLQFLFEYFSETQRNKGNFPGRFSGRQFSNSRSEMNVSTLELGDSALYLCASREAYRGMNTEAFFGQGTRLTVV.